This TCR beta chain is from a study of cytomegalovirus exposure and HLA in healthy donors. Regarding the study as a whole: Altogether, 150 to 200 TCR beta chains were recorded as cytomegalovirus-associated.

The germline V gene has CDR1 SGHRS and CDR2 YFSETQ. J gave up 5 bases and V 0 bases, and 9 bases lay outside the gene matches. The CDR3 is 17 amino acids. The study drew the donors from its approximately 110-subject validation cohort, separate from the roughly 700-subject first cohort. Some clones are missing from TCRdb's copy, which holds only in-frame ones; the method was immunoSEQ multiplex PCR. The sample comprises roughly 220,000 clones, about nine tenths of which are singletons, and approximately 0.99% rests with the top ten. With regard to this clone: Its antigen is not known.

This TCR was sampled from a woman between 18 and 29 years old in good health and CMV-seronegative. The V and J genes are TRBV5-1 and TRBJ2-5; 11 bases are a match to TRBD1. Input material: PBMCs. The CDR3 region has the DNA TGCGCCAGCAGCTTGGGGTCCCCGGGACAGGGGGGGGAGACCCAGTACTTC. This encodes CASSLGSPGQGGETQYF.